This TCR beta chain appears in the sequencing data of a study of blood T cell repertoires in COVID-19. About the study: Samples taken during acute and convalescent COVID-19 were collected in the United States, Italy and Spain. PBMCs, B-cell-depleted T cells, or T cells provided the cDNA or gDNA that made up the material.

Authors' methods: Using reference gene primer amplification, nucleated cell counts were estimated. Clones were sequenced by immunoSEQ multiplex PCR, and TCRdb holds only the in-frame ones, with some missing. Clone size and V and J calls were adopted from that table, with D and trimming inferred from the DNA. The table has around 68,000 clones, around 83% seen once. The CDR3 extends over 15 amino acids. CDR1 and CDR2 from the germline V gene are SGHRS and YFSETQ. After removal of 1 base from V and 2 bases from J, the junction contained 2 bases not matched to a gene. The clonotype comes from a human donor in a cohort sampled during active COVID-19. The sample comprised peripheral blood. This sequence joins TRBV5-1 and TRBJ2-3; 9 nucleotides line up with TRBD2. CDR3 sequence: CASSLPSGVTDTQYF. In nucleotides, the CDR3 is TGCGCCAGCAGCTTGCCTAGCGGGGTCACAGATACGCAGTATTTT.